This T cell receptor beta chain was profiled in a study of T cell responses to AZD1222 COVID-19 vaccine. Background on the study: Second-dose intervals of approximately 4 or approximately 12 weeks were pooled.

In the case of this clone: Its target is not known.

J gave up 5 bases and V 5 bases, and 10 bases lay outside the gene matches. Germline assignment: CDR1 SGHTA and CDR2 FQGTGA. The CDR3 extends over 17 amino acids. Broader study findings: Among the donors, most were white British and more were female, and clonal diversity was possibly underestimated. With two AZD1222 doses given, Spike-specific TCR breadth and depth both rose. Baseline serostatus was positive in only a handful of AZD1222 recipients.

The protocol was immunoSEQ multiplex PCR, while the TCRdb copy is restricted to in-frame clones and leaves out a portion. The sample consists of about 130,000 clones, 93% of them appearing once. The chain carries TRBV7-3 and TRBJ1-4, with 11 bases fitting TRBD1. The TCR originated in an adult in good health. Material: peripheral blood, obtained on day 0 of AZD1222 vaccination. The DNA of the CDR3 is TGTGCCAGCAGCCCCCCCCCGGGACAGGGGGGGAATGAAAAACTGTTTTTT. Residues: CASSPPPGQGGNEKLFF.